The text below deals with one TCR beta chain. This sample was included in a study of CD8 T cells in Susac syndrome. An amount of RNA that ranged from about 0.45 to 1 ug was reverse transcribed with random hexamers. Amplification of TCR beta CDR3 across 54 Vbeta and 13 Jbeta was performed with immunoSEQ multiplex PCR. MiXCR was run by TCRdb on the immunoSEQ multiplex PCR reads, yielding one entry per CDR3 protein. The table lists around 190,000 distinct CDR3 sequences, roughly 95% of them singletons. Sequencing of TCR beta was undertaken in CD8+ and CD4+ T cells derived from blood. It was negative isolation that provided the CD8+ and CD4+ T cells, whereas TEMRA cells were enriched by FACS. The clonotype was recovered from a human donor in good health. The sequenced sample was CD4+ T cells from PBMCs.

This CDR3 reads CAWSQIRGGYTF. The DNA for the CDR3 is TGTGCCTGGAGCCAAATTAGGGGTGGCTACACCTTC. The V gene is TRBV30, the J gene TRBJ1-2; the D gene is possibly TRBD1 (5 bases). The CDR3 totals 12 residues. V lost 3 bases to trimming and J lost 7 bases, with 12 bases between them. Germline lookup yields CDR1 GTSNPN and CDR2 SVGIG (reference sequence).